The 12 T cell receptor beta chains reported below all come from one sample, sequenced in a study of blood T cell repertoires in COVID-19. Measured with immunoSEQ multiplex PCR; TCRdb has only the in-frame clones, and not every one. This table has hundreds of thousands of clones, 80% to 90% appearing once. Sequencing used peripheral blood. Receptors originate from a woman aged 18-29 years with acute or convalescent COVID-19.

This chain joins TRBV7-2 and TRBJ2-3; perhaps TRBD1 as D (5 bases). Trimming removed 5 bases at V and 5 bases at J, with 20 bases between. The CDR3 is 16 amino acids. CDR1 SGHTA and CDR2 FQGNSA come from the germline V gene. In DNA form, the CDR3 reads TGTGCCAGCAGCGTCCGGACACTCTTCGGTGAAGATACGCAGTATTTT. Translation: CASSVRTLFGEDTQYF.

The chain couples TRBV4-3 to TRBJ2-1; TRBD2 matches 11 bases. The germline CDR1 and CDR2 sequences are LGHNA and YSLEER. Losses at the gene ends were 2 bases for V and 2 bases for J; bases not matched to a gene: 2. The CDR3 extends over 16 amino acids. CDR3 in amino acids: CASSQSSGGTYNEQFF. CDR3 coding DNA: TGCGCCAGCAGCCAATCTAGCGGGGGGACCTACAATGAGCAGTTCTTC.

This chain connects TRBV12-3 or TRBV12-4 to TRBJ1-2; D remains ambiguous. The CDR3 has 13 residues. The V gene lost 6 bases and the J gene lost 4 bases, with 12 bases spanning the gap. CDR3 amino acids: CASSLSRFYGYTF. In DNA form, the CDR3 reads TGTGCCAGCAGCCTTAGCCGGTTCTATGGCTACACCTTC.

For this clone: The same CDR3 can be traced to other DNA sequences in this sample. Here the CDR3 DNA reads TGTGCCAGCAGCTTAGGTACCAGGGGGAACACTGAAGCTTTCTTT. It codes for CASSLGTRGNTEAFF. This chain connects TRBV7-9 to TRBJ1-1; D might be TRBD1 (6 bases). The CDR3 totals 15 residues. V shed 1 base and J shed 1 base, with 10 bases lying between them. The germline V gene has CDR1 SEHNR and CDR2 FQNEAQ (reference sequence).

The rearrangement joins TRBV6-5 to TRBJ1-5; D not certain. Germline lookup yields CDR1 MNHEY and CDR2 SVGAGI. V dropped 0 bases and J dropped 3 bases, with 9 bases sitting between them. The length of the CDR3 is 15 residues. DNA for the CDR3: TGTGCCAGCAGTTACTCGGGCCGGGACAATCAGCCCCAGCATTTT. Its translation: CASSYSGRDNQPQHF.

V gene TRBV9 combines with J gene TRBJ2-2; TRBD2 aligns across 16 bases. The CDR3 spans 17 residues. Germline V CDR1 and CDR2: SGDLS, YYNGEE. With V trimmed by 7 bases and J by 5 bases, 8 bases remained unmatched. The CDR3 reads CASRGTSGGAYTGELFF. CDR3 nucleotide sequence: TGTGCCAGCCGCGGGACTAGCGGGGGGGCGTATACCGGGGAGCTGTTTTTT.

The chain recombines TRBV5-5 with TRBJ2-4, with D perhaps TRBD2 (5 bases). This CDR3 spans 17 amino acids. Per the germline V gene, CDR1 is SGHKS and CDR2 is YYEKEE (reference sequence). Trimming took 4 bases from V and 1 from J, leaving 18 bases between them. CDR3 DNA sequence: TGTGCCAGCAGCATAAGGTCGGATTGGGAGGCCAAAAACATTCAGTACTTC. Translating it yields CASSIRSDWEAKNIQYF.

The rearrangement joins TRBV7-9 to TRBJ2-7, with a possible D match to TRBD2 (5 bases). This CDR3 has 13 residues. Germline assignment: CDR1 SEHNR and CDR2 FQNEAQ (reference sequence). V lost 4 bases and J 1 base, leaving 8 bases between the germline ends. The DNA for the CDR3 is TGTGCCAGCAGCTCGCCGGGATCCTACGAGCAGTACTTC. Its protein product is CASSSPGSYEQYF. Based on the CDR3 plus reference TRBV7-9 and TRBJ2-7, the full variable domain is DTGVSQNPRHKITKRGQNVTFRCDPISEHNRLYWYRQTLGQGPEFLTYFQNEAQLEKSRLLSDRFSAERPKGSFSTLEIQRTEQGDSAMYLCASSSPGSYEQYFGPGTRLTVT.

The CDR3 coding sequence is TGTGCCAGCAGTCGCGGGGACAGGGGATTCTATGGCTACACCTTC. Protein product: CASSRGDRGFYGYTF. The J gene is TRBJ1-2, the V gene TRBV6-5, with TRBD1 identical over 10 bases. The V segment lost 5 bases and the J segment 4 bases; nucleotides outside the gene matches: 7. The CDR3 contains 15 residues. CDR1 and CDR2 from the germline V gene are MNHEY and SVGAGI.

The V gene is TRBV5-5, the J gene TRBJ1-1, with D possibly being TRBD1 (6 bases). Germline V gene data show CDR1 as SGHKS and CDR2 as YYEKEE (reference sequence). This CDR3 contains 19 residues. V lost 1 base, J lost 5 bases, and 27 bases lay in between. The CDR3 nucleotides read TGTGCCAGCAGCTTGCGGACCGGACAGCTGGGTCGGCAGAGGACTGAAGCTTTCTTT. Its translation: CASSLRTGQLGRQRTEAFF.

This chain links TRBV27 with TRBJ1-1; 7 bases are shared with TRBD1. CDR1 is MNHEY, CDR2 SMNVEV, per germline (reference sequence). This CDR3 is 14 amino acids long. V gave up 5 bases and J gave up 4 bases; unmatched junction bases: 7. CDR3 bases: TGTGCCAGCAGTATAACAGGGGTTGGCACTGAAGCTTTCTTT. Translated: CASSITGVGTEAFF.

The chain recombines TRBV6-2 or TRBV6-3 with TRBJ2-3; no clear D. CDR1 MNHEY and CDR2 SVGEGT come from the germline V gene. V lost 2 bases and J lost 6, with 6 bases in between. The CDR3 sequence is 12 residues long. CDR3 DNA sequence: TGTGCCAGCAGTTACATCGGGGATACGCAGTATTTT. It encodes CASSYIGDTQYF.